This T cell receptor beta chain was profiled in a study of blood T cell repertoires in COVID-19. Study-wide context: Italy, Spain and the United States were the sources of the convalescent and acute COVID-19 samples. In each case, the material was cDNA or gDNA derived from T cells, B-cell-depleted T cells, or PBMCs.

Methods used by the authors: Counts of nucleated cells, estimated from reference gene primer amplification, were obtained. Data came from immunoSEQ multiplex PCR; TCRdb stores just in-frame clones and leaves some out. V, J and clone size are taken as reported in that table, and D and trimming were inferred from the DNA itself. The sample shows about 160,000 clones, about 80% of them seen only once. The CDR3 totals 18 residues. The V segment lost 4 bases and the J segment 2 bases; nucleotides outside the gene matches: 9. Germline V gene sequence: CDR1 MGHRA, CDR2 YSYEKL. The sample comprised peripheral blood. The genes are TRBV4-1 and TRBJ2-2; 11 bases map to TRBD2. The receptor was isolated from a woman of 80 years or more with acute or convalescent COVID-19. The CDR3 DNA is TGCGCCAGCAGCCCACCCCGGGGACTAGCGGAAAACACCGGGGAGCTGTTTTTT. Translating gives CASSPPRGLAENTGELFF.